This T cell receptor beta chain was retrieved from a study of blood T cells in healthy people across ages. On this clonotype itself: The target antigen is unknown.

Isolated per sample were at least 7 million PBMCs. It was with a sample-barcoded 5' primer and a J-beta primer mix that a second PCR of about 6 to 12 cycles was run. TCRdb fed the 5' RACE reads into MiXCR, producing one record per CDR3 protein. Among hundreds of thousands of distinct CDR3 sequences listed, around 21% were seen once. Trimming left V 4 bases short and J 0 bases short, with 14 bases between. The CDR3 extends over 16 amino acids. The germline gives CDR1 SGDLS, CDR2 YYNGEE. Overall study findings and caveats: Using unsorted PBMCs precluded a conclusive naive versus antigen-experienced comparison. Higher diversity and more naive CD4+ cells were features of long-lived donors, compared to aged donors.

Sample: blood. The receptor's source is a man between 65 and 80 years old in good health. This chain links TRBV9 with TRBJ2-1; D not resolved. The CDR3 DNA is TGTGCCAGCAGCCCCAGGTACGGTAGCTCCTACAATGAGCAGTTCTTC. It codes for CASSPRYGSSYNEQFF.